These T cell receptor beta chains were read from a single sample in a study of blood T cell repertoires in COVID-19. Some clones are missing from TCRdb's copy, which holds only in-frame ones; the method was immunoSEQ multiplex PCR. The table lists hundreds of thousands of clones, around 86% of them singletons. The sample taken for sequencing was peripheral blood. The receptors derive from a man in his sixties with acute or convalescent COVID-19. CDR3s include the opening cysteine and the closing phenylalanine or tryptophan. A D gene is named only where the DNA matches it firmly. For some rows the clone size is stated as once, few or many, or as a class when expanded; others skip it.

CDR3 length: 16
J gene: TRBJ1-1
V gene: TRBV18
clone size: once
D gene: .
CDR3 DNA: TGTGCCAGCTCACCTCTCCCGAGGAGTACGGGTGATGAAGCTTTCTTT
CDR3 protein: CASSPLPRSTGDEAFF

CDR3 length: 13
J gene: TRBJ1-2
V gene: TRBV28
clone size: .
D gene: .
CDR3 DNA: TGTGCCAGCAGCGCAGACGGGAACTATGGCTACACCTTC
CDR3 protein: CASSADGNYGYTF

CDR3 length: 16
J gene: TRBJ1-6
V gene: TRBV4-1
clone size: .
D gene: TRBD1
CDR3 DNA: TGCGCCAGCAGCCAAGCTAGACAGGGATCCTATTCACCCCTCCACTTT
CDR3 protein: CASSQARQGSYSPLHF

CDR3 length: 13
J gene: TRBJ1-1
V gene: TRBV21-1
clone size: few
D gene: .
CDR3 DNA: TGTGCCAGGAGCAAGTCTCTTTACACTGAAGCTTTCTTT
CDR3 protein: CARSKSLYTEAFF

CDR3 length: 16
J gene: TRBJ2-5
V gene: TRBV4-2
clone size: .
D gene: TRBD2
CDR3 DNA: TGTGCCAGCAGCCTTCAGACTAGCGGGGCCACGGCGACCCAGTACTTC
CDR3 protein: CASSLQTSGATATQYF

CDR3 length: 16
J gene: TRBJ2-7
V gene: TRBV18
clone size: .
D gene: TRBD2
CDR3 DNA: TGTGCCAGCTCACCACGCCGGGGGGGCCTTCCCTACGAGCAGTACTTC
CDR3 protein: CASSPRRGGLPYEQYF

CDR3 length: 15
J gene: TRBJ2-7
V gene: TRBV10-3
clone size: .
D gene: TRBD1
CDR3 DNA: TGTGCCATCAGTGGCCAGGACAGGGGAATTTACGAGCAGTACTTC
CDR3 protein: CAISGQDRGIYEQYF

CDR3 length: 15
J gene: TRBJ1-2
V gene: TRBV11-2
clone size: .
D gene: TRBD1
CDR3 DNA: TGTGCCAGCAGCTTAGATCGGTACAGGGGGGATGGCTACACCTTC
CDR3 protein: CASSLDRYRGDGYTF

CDR3 length: 19
J gene: TRBJ2-2
V gene: TRBV9
clone size: .
D gene: TRBD2
CDR3 DNA: TGTGCCAGCAGCGAATCCGGACTAGCGGGGGGGCAGATCACCGGGGAGCTGTTTTTT
CDR3 protein: CASSESGLAGGQITGELFF

CDR3 length: 14
J gene: TRBJ1-2
V gene: TRBV12-5
clone size: .
D gene: .
CDR3 DNA: TGTGCTAGTGGTTTGGGCAGGCCCAACTATGGCTACACCTTC
CDR3 protein: CASGLGRPNYGYTF

CDR3 length: 15
J gene: TRBJ2-3
V gene: TRBV27
clone size: .
D gene: .
CDR3 DNA: TGTGCCAGCAGCCTCCGGGGGGCTAGCACAGATACGCAGTATTTT
CDR3 protein: CASSLRGASTDTQYF

CDR3 length: 17
J gene: TRBJ2-5
V gene: TRBV25-1
clone size: .
D gene: TRBD2
CDR3 DNA: TGTGCCAGCAGTGCCGGGACTAGCGGGGGCACGGAAGAGACCCAGTACTTC
CDR3 protein: CASSAGTSGGTEETQYF

CDR3 length: 16
J gene: TRBJ2-5
V gene: TRBV4-1
clone size: once
D gene: TRBD2
CDR3 DNA: TGCGCCAGCAGCCAAGATGGTCAGCGGGGGCAAGAGACCCAGTACTTC
CDR3 protein: CASSQDGQRGQETQYF

CDR3 length: 16
J gene: TRBJ1-1
V gene: TRBV5-1
clone size: .
D gene: .
CDR3 DNA: TGCGCCAGCAGCTTGGAACCCCATCGGGGGGACACTGAAGCTTTCTTT
CDR3 protein: CASSLEPHRGDTEAFF

CDR3 length: 17
J gene: TRBJ1-4
V gene: TRBV19
clone size: few
D gene: TRBD1
CDR3 DNA: TGTGCCAGTAGTACCTACCAACAGGGGACAACTAATGAAAAACTGTTTTTT
CDR3 protein: CASSTYQQGTTNEKLFF

CDR3 length: 12
J gene: TRBJ2-7
V gene: TRBV19
clone size: .
D gene: TRBD1
CDR3 DNA: TGTGCCAGTAATAACCGACCGGGACAGGTACACTTC
CDR3 protein: CASNNRPGQVHF

CDR3 length: 18
J gene: TRBJ1-4
V gene: TRBV7-9
clone size: once
D gene: .
CDR3 DNA: TGTGCCAGCAGCGCCGGGCCCCAGGGGACCACAACTAATGAAAAACTGTTTTTT
CDR3 protein: CASSAGPQGTTTNEKLFF

CDR3 length: 12
J gene: TRBJ2-2
V gene: TRBV19
clone size: .
D gene: .
CDR3 DNA: TGTGCCAGTAGTATTAGCCCCGGGGAGCTGTTTTTT
CDR3 protein: CASSISPGELFF

CDR3 length: 17
J gene: TRBJ2-7
V gene: TRBV19
clone size: .
D gene: TRBD2
CDR3 DNA: TGTGCCAGTAGTATCGGGCGAGCGGGGGAAATGGTGGGCGAGCAGTACTTC
CDR3 protein: CASSIGRAGEMVGEQYF

CDR3 length: 15
J gene: TRBJ2-3
V gene: TRBV7-3
clone size: once
D gene: TRBD2
CDR3 DNA: TGTGCCAGCTCACGACTAGCGGGAAGCACAGATACGCAGTATTTT
CDR3 protein: CASSRLAGSTDTQYF

CDR3 length: 13
J gene: TRBJ1-1
V gene: TRBV11-3
clone size: many
D gene: .
CDR3 DNA: TGTGCCAGCAGCCTACAGACGAACACTGAAGCTTTCTTT
CDR3 protein: CASSLQTNTEAFF

CDR3 length: 15
J gene: TRBJ1-1
V gene: TRBV11-2
clone size: .
D gene: .
CDR3 DNA: TGTGCCAGCAGCTCCTTCAGGGATGGGAACACTGAAGCTTTCTTT
CDR3 protein: CASSSFRDGNTEAFF

CDR3 length: 14
J gene: TRBJ1-3
V gene: TRBV6-5
clone size: once
D gene: .
CDR3 DNA: TGTGCCAGCAGATTCCGGGGTTCTGGAAACACCATATATTTT
CDR3 protein: CASRFRGSGNTIYF

CDR3 length: 16
J gene: TRBJ1-3
V gene: TRBV12-5
clone size: .
D gene: .
CDR3 DNA: TGTGCTAGTGGACCCACGACAGGCTTCTCTGGAAACACCATATATTTT
CDR3 protein: CASGPTTGFSGNTIYF

CDR3 length: 15
J gene: TRBJ2-1
V gene: TRBV3-1/TRBV3-2
clone size: .
D gene: TRBD1
CDR3 DNA: TGTGCCAGCAGCCAAGATAACCGGGACAGGGGGATCGGGTTCTTC
CDR3 protein: CASSQDNRDRGIGFF

CDR3 length: 16
J gene: TRBJ1-1
V gene: TRBV10-3
clone size: few
D gene: TRBD1
CDR3 DNA: TGTGCCATCAGGGGAACAGGGGGAAGTCAGAACACTGAAGCTTTCTTT
CDR3 protein: CAIRGTGGSQNTEAFF

CDR3 length: 14
J gene: TRBJ2-5
V gene: TRBV13
clone size: .
D gene: TRBD1
CDR3 DNA: TGTGCCAGCAGCCTAGGACAGGGCGGAGAGACCCAGTACTTC
CDR3 protein: CASSLGQGGETQYF

CDR3 length: 16
J gene: TRBJ2-1
V gene: TRBV4-2
clone size: once
D gene: TRBD2
CDR3 DNA: TGTGCCAGCAGCCAAGGGGGGCGGGGGGTCTACAATGAGCAGTTCTTC
CDR3 protein: CASSQGGRGVYNEQFF

CDR3 length: 14
J gene: TRBJ1-2
V gene: TRBV20-1
clone size: .
D gene: .
CDR3 DNA: TGCAGTGCTAGTCCCTCCGCGGGAGCCTATGGCTACACCTTC
CDR3 protein: CSASPSAGAYGYTF

CDR3 length: 15
J gene: TRBJ2-5
V gene: TRBV7-2
clone size: .
D gene: TRBD2
CDR3 DNA: TGTGCCAGCAGCCCGGGGGGCGGGGGGCGCGAGACCCAGTACTTC
CDR3 protein: CASSPGGGGRETQYF

CDR3 length: 15
J gene: TRBJ1-2
V gene: TRBV6-4
clone size: once
D gene: TRBD1
CDR3 DNA: TGTGCCAGCAGCCGAAGACAGGGACAAGACTATGGCTACACCTTC
CDR3 protein: CASSRRQGQDYGYTF

CDR3 length: 16
J gene: TRBJ2-6
V gene: TRBV11-3
clone size: few
D gene: .
CDR3 DNA: TGTGCCAGCAGCCTTGGGCCAAACCCTGGGGCCAACGTCCTGACTTTC
CDR3 protein: CASSLGPNPGANVLTF

CDR3 length: 14
J gene: TRBJ1-2
V gene: TRBV6-2/TRBV6-3
clone size: .
D gene: .
CDR3 DNA: TGTGCCAGCATCCCAATGGGGGGAAACTATGGCTACACCTTC
CDR3 protein: CASIPMGGNYGYTF

CDR3 length: 18
J gene: TRBJ2-2
V gene: TRBV3-1/TRBV3-2
clone size: few
D gene: .
CDR3 DNA: TGTGCCAGCAGCCAAGATCGTCGGGGGCTAGCGGCCACCGGGGAGCTGTTTTTT
CDR3 protein: CASSQDRRGLAATGELFF

CDR3 length: 14
J gene: TRBJ1-1
V gene: TRBV13
clone size: few
D gene: .
CDR3 DNA: TGTGCCAGCAGCCTCCTCAGGGGGAACACTGAAGCTTTCTTT
CDR3 protein: CASSLLRGNTEAFF

CDR3 length: 16
J gene: TRBJ1-1
V gene: TRBV5-5
clone size: .
D gene: .
CDR3 DNA: TGTGCCAGCAGCTTTTACACGGGGTCGGATGACACTGAAGCTTTCTTT
CDR3 protein: CASSFYTGSDDTEAFF

CDR3 length: 16
J gene: TRBJ2-2
V gene: TRBV24-1
clone size: .
D gene: TRBD1
CDR3 DNA: TGTGCCACCAGTGAGAACAGGGGATGGGACACCGGGGAGCTGTTTTTT
CDR3 protein: CATSENRGWDTGELFF

CDR3 length: 17
J gene: TRBJ2-2
V gene: TRBV5-1
clone size: .
D gene: TRBD2
CDR3 DNA: TGCGCCAGCAGCTTGGTCCCCCAGCGGGGGGGCACCGGGGAGCTGTTTTTT
CDR3 protein: CASSLVPQRGGTGELFF

CDR3 length: 13
J gene: TRBJ1-5
V gene: TRBV15
clone size: .
D gene: .
CDR3 DNA: TGTGCCACCCGTGTCCGGGGCAATCAGCCCCAGCATTTT
CDR3 protein: CATRVRGNQPQHF

CDR3 length: 17
J gene: TRBJ2-7
V gene: TRBV11-2
clone size: .
D gene: TRBD1
CDR3 DNA: TGTGCCAGCAGCTTAGGTCTACCGCAACAGGGGCCCTACGAGCAGTACTTC
CDR3 protein: CASSLGLPQQGPYEQYF

CDR3 length: 14
J gene: TRBJ2-2
V gene: TRBV14
clone size: once
D gene: .
CDR3 DNA: TGTGCCAGCAGGCAAAATACGAACACCGGGGAGCTGTTTTTT
CDR3 protein: CASRQNTNTGELFF

CDR3 length: 16
J gene: TRBJ1-5
V gene: TRBV24-1
clone size: .
D gene: TRBD1
CDR3 DNA: TGTGCCACCGGAAACAGGGGGCGCCGGAGCAATCAGCCCCAGCATTTT
CDR3 protein: CATGNRGRRSNQPQHF

CDR3 length: 17
J gene: TRBJ2-3
V gene: TRBV29-1
clone size: .
D gene: TRBD2
CDR3 DNA: TGCAGCGTTGAAGATCCTGTGACTAGCGGAGACACAGATACGCAGTATTTT
CDR3 protein: CSVEDPVTSGDTDTQYF

CDR3 length: 12
J gene: TRBJ2-7
V gene: TRBV10-3
clone size: .
D gene: .
CDR3 DNA: TGTGCCATCACCCCGACAGGGAGGGAGCAGTACTTC
CDR3 protein: CAITPTGREQYF

CDR3 length: 12
J gene: TRBJ2-7
V gene: TRBV30
clone size: .
D gene: .
CDR3 DNA: TGTGCCTGGAGCTTCTCCCGGGGCGAGCAGTACTTC
CDR3 protein: CAWSFSRGEQYF

CDR3 length: 20
J gene: TRBJ1-6
V gene: TRBV19
clone size: few
D gene: TRBD1
CDR3 DNA: TGTGCCAGTAGATCGGGAGCGGGACAGGGGGCCATGCCGTCTAATTCACCCCTCCACTTT
CDR3 protein: CASRSGAGQGAMPSNSPLHF

CDR3 length: 14
J gene: TRBJ2-2
V gene: TRBV6-5
clone size: .
D gene: .
CDR3 DNA: TGTGCCAGCAGTTACTCGACAGGAACCGGGGAGCTGTTTTTT
CDR3 protein: CASSYSTGTGELFF

CDR3 length: 12
J gene: TRBJ2-1
V gene: TRBV23-1
clone size: once
D gene: .
CDR3 DNA: TGCGCCAGCAGTACTACAGGGAATGAGCAGTTCTTC
CDR3 protein: CASSTTGNEQFF

CDR3 length: 12
J gene: TRBJ2-7
V gene: TRBV27
clone size: .
D gene: .
CDR3 DNA: TGTGCCAGCAGTTTCTCGGGGAACGAGCAGTACTTC
CDR3 protein: CASSFSGNEQYF

CDR3 length: 13
J gene: TRBJ1-3
V gene: TRBV10-3
clone size: .
D gene: .
CDR3 DNA: TGTGCCATCAGTGGGAATCAGGGGAACACCATATATTTT
CDR3 protein: CAISGNQGNTIYF

CDR3 length: 17
J gene: TRBJ1-3
V gene: TRBV4-1
clone size: few
D gene: .
CDR3 DNA: TGCGCCAGCAGCCCTGCGTCAACGGGGGACGGCAGAAACACCATATATTTT
CDR3 protein: CASSPASTGDGRNTIYF

CDR3 length: 16
J gene: TRBJ2-7
V gene: TRBV6-5
clone size: .
D gene: TRBD2
CDR3 DNA: TGTGCCAGCAGTTACTCGTGGACTAGCGGGGTGTACGAGCAGTACTTC
CDR3 protein: CASSYSWTSGVYEQYF

CDR3 length: 17
J gene: TRBJ2-2
V gene: TRBV19
clone size: .
D gene: TRBD2
CDR3 DNA: TGTGCCAGTAGGCCATCGCTAGCGGGCCTGAACACCGGGGAGCTGTTTTTT
CDR3 protein: CASRPSLAGLNTGELFF

CDR3 length: 16
J gene: TRBJ1-4
V gene: TRBV7-2
clone size: .
D gene: .
CDR3 DNA: TGTGCCAGCAGCTTAGATGGGCCTGCAACTAATGAAAAACTGTTTTTT
CDR3 protein: CASSLDGPATNEKLFF

CDR3 length: 13
J gene: TRBJ1-5
V gene: TRBV7-9
clone size: .
D gene: .
CDR3 DNA: TGTGCCAGCAGTTTGCAGGGGAATCAGCCCCAGCATTTT
CDR3 protein: CASSLQGNQPQHF

CDR3 length: 17
J gene: TRBJ1-4
V gene: TRBV11-2
clone size: once
D gene: .
CDR3 DNA: TGTGCCAGCACCCCCCGGGAAGGCCGGCAAACTAATGAAAAACTGTTTTTT
CDR3 protein: CASTPREGRQTNEKLFF

CDR3 length: 15
J gene: TRBJ2-7
V gene: TRBV6-2/TRBV6-3
clone size: .
D gene: TRBD1
CDR3 DNA: TGTGCCAGCAGCCCCCGAGGCAGGGGGACGTTCGAGCAGTACTTC
CDR3 protein: CASSPRGRGTFEQYF

CDR3 length: 15
J gene: TRBJ1-5
V gene: TRBV7-9
clone size: .
D gene: .
CDR3 DNA: TGTGCCAGCAGCTCCACCCGGGGGACCACGGGCCCCCAGCATTTT
CDR3 protein: CASSSTRGTTGPQHF

CDR3 length: 18
J gene: TRBJ2-3
V gene: TRBV6-2/TRBV6-3
clone size: .
D gene: TRBD1
CDR3 DNA: TGTGCCAGCAGTTACCCCAGGACAGGTTCTCCTAGCACAGATACGCAGTATTTT
CDR3 protein: CASSYPRTGSPSTDTQYF